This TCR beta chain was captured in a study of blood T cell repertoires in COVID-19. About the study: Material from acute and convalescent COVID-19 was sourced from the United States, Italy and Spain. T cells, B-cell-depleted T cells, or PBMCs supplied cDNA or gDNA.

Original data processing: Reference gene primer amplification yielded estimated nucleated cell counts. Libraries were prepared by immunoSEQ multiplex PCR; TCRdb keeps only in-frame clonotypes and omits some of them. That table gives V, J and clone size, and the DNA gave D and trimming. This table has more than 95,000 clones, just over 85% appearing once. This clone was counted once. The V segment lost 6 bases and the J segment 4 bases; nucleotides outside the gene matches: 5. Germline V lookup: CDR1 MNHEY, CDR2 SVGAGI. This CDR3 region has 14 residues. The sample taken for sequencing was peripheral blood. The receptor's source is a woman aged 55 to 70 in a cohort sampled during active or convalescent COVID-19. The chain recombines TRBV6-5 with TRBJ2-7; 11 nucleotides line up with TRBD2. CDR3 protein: CASRGTSGGYEQYF. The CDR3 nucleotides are TGTGCCAGCAGAGGGACTAGCGGAGGTTACGAGCAGTACTTC.